This TCR beta chain appears in the sequencing data of a study of cytotoxic CD8 clonotypes in ibrutinib-treated CLL. Overall study: In all, about a dozen patients were relapsed/refractory, some 15 were treatment-naive and 17 to 18 were IGHV unmutated. After median roughly 70 months, roughly 15 stayed in remission, about 12 progressed; responses roughly 25 partial, 2 complete. Response samples were obtained once patients had received a median around twelve months of treatment, range 6 to 36.

PBMCs were cryopreserved, and around 1.9 micrograms of genomic DNA from them went into TCR beta libraries. Generated by immunoSEQ multiplex PCR, the TCRdb table keeps only in-frame clones and is missing some. Of fewer than 300,000 clones in the sample, more than 70% are singletons; the top ten hold about 5.8%. The CDR3 has 12 amino acids. The germline CDR1 and CDR2 sequences are SEHNR and FQNEAQ (reference sequence). V gave up 8 bases and J gave up 4 bases, with 11 bases separating them. The genes are TRBV7-9 and TRBJ1-2, with TRBD1 as a possible D gene (5 bases). Source: PBMCs, taken at disease progression, from a patient treated with ibrutinib. This receptor was obtained from a human donor with chronic lymphocytic leukemia. CDR3 in amino acids: CASGRQSYGYTF. The CDR3 bases are TGTGCCAGCGGCAGACAGAGCTATGGCTACACCTTC.